This record looks at one T cell receptor beta chain sequence and its context. Its target is not known. This sample is drawn from a study of T cell responses to AZD1222 COVID-19 vaccine. Points from the study as a whole: Only a handful of AZD1222 recipients, more than five in all, had baseline seropositivity. No repertoire was sampled before or during the peak T cell response, only after it.

Second-dose intervals of approximately 4 or approximately 12 weeks were pooled. The protocol was immunoSEQ multiplex PCR, while the TCRdb copy is restricted to in-frame clones and leaves out a portion. The sample has about 160,000 clones, more than 75% seen once; the top ten hold roughly 4%. This CDR3 has 17 amino acids. Trimming took 1 base from V and 5 from J; bases not matched to a gene: 13. Germline V CDR1 and CDR2: LGHNA, YNFKEQ. The source of this sequence is an adult who received the AZD1222 COVID-19 vaccine. The source was peripheral blood, collected 28 days after the second AZD1222 dose. This chain joins TRBV4-2 and TRBJ1-2, with 7 positions matching TRBD1. The CDR3 reads CASSQGTGTEISYGYTF. The DNA of the CDR3 is TGTGCCAGCAGCCAAGGGACCGGGACAGAAATTTCATATGGCTACACCTTC.